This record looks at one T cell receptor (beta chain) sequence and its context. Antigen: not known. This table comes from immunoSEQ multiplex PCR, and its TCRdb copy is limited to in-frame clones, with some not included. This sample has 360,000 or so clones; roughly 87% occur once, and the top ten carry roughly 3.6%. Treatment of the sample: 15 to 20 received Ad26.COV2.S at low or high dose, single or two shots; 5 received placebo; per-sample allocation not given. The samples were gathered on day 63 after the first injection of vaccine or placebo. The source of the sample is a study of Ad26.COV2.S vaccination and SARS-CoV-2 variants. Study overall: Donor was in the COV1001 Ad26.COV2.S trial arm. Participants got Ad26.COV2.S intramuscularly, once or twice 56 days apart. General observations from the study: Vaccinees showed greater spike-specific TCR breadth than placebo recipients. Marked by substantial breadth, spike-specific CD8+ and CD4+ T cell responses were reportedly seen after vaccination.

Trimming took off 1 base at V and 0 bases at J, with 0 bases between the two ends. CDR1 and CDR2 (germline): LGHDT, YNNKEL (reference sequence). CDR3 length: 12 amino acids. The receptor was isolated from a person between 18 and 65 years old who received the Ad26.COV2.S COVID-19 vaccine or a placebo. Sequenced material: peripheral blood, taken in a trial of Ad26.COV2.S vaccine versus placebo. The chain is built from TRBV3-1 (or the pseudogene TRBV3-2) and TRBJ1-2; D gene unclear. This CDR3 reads CASSQANYGYTF. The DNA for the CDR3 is TGTGCCAGCAGCCAAGCTAACTATGGCTACACCTTC.